These 7 T cell receptor beta chains were all obtained from the same sample, sequenced in a study of blood T cell repertoires in COVID-19. Produced via immunoSEQ multiplex PCR; TCRdb's table is partial and in-frame only. The sample lists approximately 500,000 clones; approximately 83% were seen once. Material: peripheral blood. These receptors originate from a human donor in a cohort sampled during active COVID-19.

This chain joins TRBV4-3 and TRBJ2-2; the D gene is possibly TRBD1 (5 bases). The CDR3 has 16 residues. The V end lost 1 base, the J end lost 5 bases, and 14 bases lay between the germline ends. The germline V gene has CDR1 LGHNA and CDR2 YSLEER. CDR3 in amino acids: CASSQGAPRVTGELFF. CDR3 bases: TGCGCCAGCAGCCAAGGAGCCCCCAGGGTAACCGGGGAGCTGTTTTTT.

J is TRBJ1-3 and V is TRBV7-8, with D tentatively TRBD1 (5 bases). Trimming removed 3 bases at V and 0 bases at J, with 18 bases between. The CDR3 totals 18 residues. Germline-derived CDR1 and CDR2 are SGHVS and FQNEAQ. The CDR3 sequence: CASSLDLPGLASGNTIYF. CDR3 DNA: TGTGCCAGCAGCTTGGACCTTCCGGGACTAGCCTCTGGAAACACCATATATTTT.

The chain employs TRBV5-1 and TRBJ2-1; 12 bases line up with TRBD2. Germline CDR1 reads SGHRS; CDR2 reads YFSETQ. Trimming took 0 bases from V and 0 from J; bases not matched to a gene: 7. This CDR3 comprises 19 residues. The CDR3 is CASSLGLAGGITSYNEQFF. CDR3 DNA sequence: TGCGCCAGCAGCTTGGGTCTAGCGGGAGGGATAACCTCCTACAATGAGCAGTTCTTC. Full variable domain (rest looked up from reference TRBV5-1 and TRBJ2-1): KAGVTQTPRYLIKTRGQQVTLSCSPISGHRSVSWYQQTPGQGLQFLFEYFSETQRNKGNFPGRFSGRQFSNSRSEMNVSTLELGDSALYLCASSLGLAGGITSYNEQFFGPGTRLTVL.

A word on this clone: Within the sample, other DNA sequences also encode this same CDR3. V is TRBV29-1 and J is TRBJ2-6, with D perhaps TRBD1 (6 bases). Germline V lookup: CDR1 SQVTM, CDR2 ANQGSEA. This CDR3 contains 13 residues. With 6 bases removed from V and 0 bases from J, the gap between germline ends came to 6 bases. Written as DNA, the CDR3 is TGCAGCGTACAGGGCTCTGGGGCCAACGTCCTGACTTTC. As protein: CSVQGSGANVLTF.

CDR3 nucleotides: TGTGCCAGTAGCGGACTAGCGGAGGCCCCTACCGAGCAGTACTTC. It specifies CASSGLAEAPTEQYF. The genes are TRBV19 and TRBJ2-7; 10 nucleotides match TRBD2. V shed 6 bases and J 6 bases; nucleotides not matched to a gene: 11. The CDR3 runs to 15 residues. The germline CDR1 and CDR2 sequences are LNHDA and SQIVND (reference sequence). Full variable domain (outside the CDR3, taken from reference TRBV19 and TRBJ2-7): DGGITQSPKYLFRKEGQNVTLSCEQNLNHDAMYWYRQDPGQGLRLIYYSQIVNDFQKGDIAEGYSVSREKKESFPLTVTSAQKNPTAFYLCASSGLAEAPTEQYFGPGTRLTVT.

In its sample, this clone was seen once. V usage is TRBV28 and J usage is TRBJ1-2, with 9 nucleotides matching TRBD1. The length of the CDR3 is 16 residues. The germline CDR1 and CDR2 sequences are MDHEN and SYDVKM. V dropped 3 bases and J dropped 8; count of bases not matched to a gene: 13. This chain's CDR3 is CASSFRDRAVAMGYTF. The CDR3 coding sequence is TGTGCCAGCAGTTTCCGGGACAGGGCCGTCGCAATGGGCTACACCTTC.

The rearrangement uses TRBV29-1 and TRBJ2-3; tentative D call: TRBD1 (6 bases). Per the germline V gene, CDR1 is SQVTM and CDR2 is ANQGSEA. The V end lost 4 bases, the J end lost 2 bases, and 13 bases lay between the germline ends. The CDR3 runs 14 residues. CDR3 protein: CSVGGHSNTDTQYF. DNA of the CDR3: TGCAGCGTTGGGGGGCACTCTAACACAGATACGCAGTATTTT.